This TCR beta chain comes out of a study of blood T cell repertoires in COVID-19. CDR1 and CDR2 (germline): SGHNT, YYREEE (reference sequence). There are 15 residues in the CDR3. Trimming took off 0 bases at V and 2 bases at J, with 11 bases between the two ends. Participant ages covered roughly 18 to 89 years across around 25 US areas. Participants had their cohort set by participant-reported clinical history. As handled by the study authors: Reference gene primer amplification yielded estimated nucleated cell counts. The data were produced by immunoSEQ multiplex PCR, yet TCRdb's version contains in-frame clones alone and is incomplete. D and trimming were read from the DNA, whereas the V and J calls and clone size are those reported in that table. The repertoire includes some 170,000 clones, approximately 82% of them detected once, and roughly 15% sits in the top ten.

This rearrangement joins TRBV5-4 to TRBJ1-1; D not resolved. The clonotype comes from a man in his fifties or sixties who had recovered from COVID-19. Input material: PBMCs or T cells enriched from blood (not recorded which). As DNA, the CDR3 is TGTGCCAGCAGCTTGGTCATTGGCAGTAACACTGAAGCTTTCTTT. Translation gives CASSLVIGSNTEAFF.